This entry lists 2 T cell receptor beta chains sequenced from one sample in a study of T-cell reconstitution after alpha-beta-depleted transplantation in children (dated by TCRdb to about 2016). Libraries were built with PCR. For sequencing, an Illumina HiSeq 2500 was employed. TCR libraries were prepared with molecular barcoding, using unique molecular identifiers to normalize TCRbeta repertoire quantification. TCRdb's own reprocessing of the public reads used fastp at Q25 and MiXCR and kept productive beta chains. Each CDR3 protein appears once, grouped with its most common genes and DNA. Present in this sample are 450,000 to 550,000 distinct CDR3 sequences, roughly an eighth of which were seen just once. Jointly, the top ten make up 13% to 15% of the sample. Read against the paper, the sample's treatment or condition label means: allogeneic hematopoietic cell transplantation with graft depleted of TCRalphabeta T cells and CD19 B cells.

The specimen comprised PBMCs, mostly from graft donor cells, sampled 180 days after TCRalphabeta/CD19-depleted stem cell transplant. Every receptor here comes from a female patient under 10 years old who had a stem cell transplant for aplastic anemia, so the T cells may come from the graft donor.

This clonotype has at least ten counts. V gene TRBV20-1 combines with J gene TRBJ2-3, with 7 positions matching TRBD2. Per the germline V gene, CDR1 is DFQATT and CDR2 is SNEGSKA (reference sequence). The CDR3 is 13 amino acids. V was pared by 8 bases and J by 2 bases, with 7 bases of the junction left unmatched. In nucleotides, the CDR3 is TGCAGTCGGAACGCGGGAGACACAGATACGCAGTATTTT. Translating it yields CSRNAGDTDTQYF.

This clonotype was counted between two and nine times. This rearrangement joins TRBV7-2 to TRBJ2-1; D possibly corresponds to TRBD2 (5 bases). The CDR3 spans 16 residues. V dropped 5 bases and J dropped 6 bases, with 20 bases sitting between them. The germline V gene encodes CDR1 SGHTA and CDR2 FQGNSA. CDR3 coding DNA: TGTGCCAGCAGCATATACCGGGATAGTGGAGCCAATGAGCAGTTCTTC. Encoded protein: CASSIYRDSGANEQFF. Full variable domain (remainder filled in from reference TRBV7-2 and TRBJ2-1): GAGVSQSPSNKVTEKGKDVELRCDPISGHTALYWYRQSLGQGLEFLIYFQGNSAPDKSGLPSDRFSAERTGGSVSTLTIQRTQQEDSAVYLCASSIYRDSGANEQFFGPGTRLTVL.